In its sample, the clone carrying this T cell receptor beta chain was seen many times. This entry belongs to a study of regulatory T cells in long-lasting Graves disease. Germline CDR1 SGHAT, CDR2 FQNNGV. After removal of 6 bases from V and 10 bases from J, the junction contained 22 bases not matched to a gene. CDR3 length equals 20 residues. Construction of TCR beta libraries relied on iRepertoire HTBI primers and on Arm-PCR targeting CDR3 regions. TCRdb processed the multiplex PCR reads anew with MiXCR; each CDR3 protein has one entry. The sample yields some 220,000 distinct CDR3 sequences, around 20% seen once. Time point of the sample: newly diagnosed GD, antithyroid drugs for less than 3 months. Researchers made the TCR library from RNA that was extracted from PBMCs. The same data also contributed to another study, on T cells in Graves' hyperthyroidism and ophthalmopathy.

The gene calls are TRBV11-2 and TRBJ2-1, with 15 bases that match TRBD2. The sample consisted of peripheral blood mononuclear cells (PBMCs), taken at new diagnosis, from a patient treated with antithyroid drugs. The source is a woman between 25 and 40 years old with Graves disease. CDR3 DNA sequence: TGTGCCAGCAGTCGAACCAAGACAGGACTAGCGGGAGGGCCCTCTACCGAGCAGTTCTTC. It specifies CASSRTKTGLAGGPSTEQFF.